This T cell receptor beta chain was obtained from a study of CD8 T cells in ankylosing spondylitis. Study outcomes and limitations: Disease-linked clones bore a CD8+ phenotype and were relatively rare in peripheral blood.

This clonotype was found a few times. No antigen is known for it. TCRdb processed the 5' RACE reads anew with MiXCR; each CDR3 protein has one entry. There are under 250,000 distinct CDR3 sequences in the sample; over 9.5% occur only once, and 2.6% lies in the top ten. Trimming cost V 1 base and J 6 bases, with 12 bases left between them. CDR3 length equals 15 residues. Germline V gives CDR1 LGHNA, CDR2 YNFKEQ. The specimen sequenced was blood, either unsorted or a sorted T cell fraction (not recorded which). The rearrangement uses TRBV4-2 and TRBJ2-2, with D perhaps TRBD2 (5 bases). The sequence came from a male donor with ankylosing spondylitis or in good health (not recorded which). CDR3 sequence: CASSQGEFDPGELFF. The CDR3 nucleotides read TGTGCCAGCAGCCAAGGGGAGTTCGATCCCGGGGAGCTGTTTTTT.